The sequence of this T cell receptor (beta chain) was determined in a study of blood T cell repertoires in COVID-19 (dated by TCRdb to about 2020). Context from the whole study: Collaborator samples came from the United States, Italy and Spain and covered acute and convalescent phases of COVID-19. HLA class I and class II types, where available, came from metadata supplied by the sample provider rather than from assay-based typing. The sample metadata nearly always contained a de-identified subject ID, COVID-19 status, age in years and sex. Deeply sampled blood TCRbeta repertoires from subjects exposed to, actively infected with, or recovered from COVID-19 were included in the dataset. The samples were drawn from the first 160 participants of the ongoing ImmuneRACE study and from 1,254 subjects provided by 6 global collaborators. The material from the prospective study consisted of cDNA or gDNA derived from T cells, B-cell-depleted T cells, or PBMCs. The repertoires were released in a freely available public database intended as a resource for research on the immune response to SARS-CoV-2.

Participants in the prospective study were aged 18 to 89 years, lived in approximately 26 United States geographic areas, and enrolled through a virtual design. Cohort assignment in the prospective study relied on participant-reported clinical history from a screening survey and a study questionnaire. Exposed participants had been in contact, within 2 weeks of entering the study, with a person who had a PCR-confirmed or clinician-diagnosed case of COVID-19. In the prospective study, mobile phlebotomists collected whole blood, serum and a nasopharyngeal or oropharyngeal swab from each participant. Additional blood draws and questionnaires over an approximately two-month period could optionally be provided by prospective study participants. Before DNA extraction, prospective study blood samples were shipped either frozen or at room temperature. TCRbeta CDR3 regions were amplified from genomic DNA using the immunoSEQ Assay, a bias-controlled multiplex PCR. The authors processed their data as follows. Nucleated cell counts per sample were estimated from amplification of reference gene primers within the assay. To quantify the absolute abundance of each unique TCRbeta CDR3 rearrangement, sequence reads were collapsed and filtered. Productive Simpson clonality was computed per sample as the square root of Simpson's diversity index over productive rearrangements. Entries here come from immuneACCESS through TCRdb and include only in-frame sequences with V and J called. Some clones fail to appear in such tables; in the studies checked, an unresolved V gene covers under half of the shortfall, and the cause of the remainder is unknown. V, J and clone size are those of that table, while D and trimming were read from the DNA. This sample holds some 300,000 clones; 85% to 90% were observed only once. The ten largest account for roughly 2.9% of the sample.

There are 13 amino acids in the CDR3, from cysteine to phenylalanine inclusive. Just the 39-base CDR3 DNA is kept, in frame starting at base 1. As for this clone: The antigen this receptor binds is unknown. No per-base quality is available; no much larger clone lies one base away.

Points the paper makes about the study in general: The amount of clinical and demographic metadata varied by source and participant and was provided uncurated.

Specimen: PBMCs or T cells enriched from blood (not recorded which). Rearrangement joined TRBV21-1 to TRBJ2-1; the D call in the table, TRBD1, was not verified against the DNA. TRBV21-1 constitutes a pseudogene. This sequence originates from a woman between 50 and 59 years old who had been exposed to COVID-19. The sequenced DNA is TGTGCCAGCAGGACAGGTGACCGGCGTGAGCAGTTCTTC. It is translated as CASRTGDRREQFF.